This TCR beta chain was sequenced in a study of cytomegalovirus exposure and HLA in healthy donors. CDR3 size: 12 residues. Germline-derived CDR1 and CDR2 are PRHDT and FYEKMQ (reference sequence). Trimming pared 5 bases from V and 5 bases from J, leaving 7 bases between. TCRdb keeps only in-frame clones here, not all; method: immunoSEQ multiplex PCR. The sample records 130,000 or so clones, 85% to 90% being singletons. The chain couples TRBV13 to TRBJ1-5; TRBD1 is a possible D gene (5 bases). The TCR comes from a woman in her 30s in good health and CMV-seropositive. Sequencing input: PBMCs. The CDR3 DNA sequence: TGTGCCAGCAGCGGGGCGGATCAGCCCCAGCATTTT. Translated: CASSGADQPQHF.